This T cell receptor (beta chain) was identified during a study of memory CD4+ T cells and cytomegalovirus serostatus. The study's findings and limits: CD4+ memory repertoires contained about 40% of the roughly 150 reported CMV TCRbeta sequences. A US-trained random forest predicted CMV serostatus with median AUC around 0.93.

Note on this clone: Its specificity is not known.

The sort gate was single viable CD3+CD4+CD8-CD45RO+ cells for memory CD4+ T cells. V was pared by 5 bases and J by 2 bases, with 12 bases of the junction left unmatched. Germline V gene lookup returns CDR1 SGHAT and CDR2 FQNNGV. The CDR3 is made up of 16 amino acids. As handled by the study authors: After removing out-of-frame reads, 2,204,828 distinct TCRbeta sequences remained. Data came from immunoSEQ multiplex PCR; TCRdb stores just in-frame clones and leaves some out. Clonal size and the V and J genes are those of that table, whereas D and trimming came from the DNA. Of 70,000 to 95,000 clones detected, over 80% appear once; the ten largest clones hold around 0.78%.

The sample taken for sequencing was memory CD4+ T cells from blood. The chain carries TRBV11-2 and TRBJ2-7; TRBD1 matches at 7 bases. The receptor's source is an adult in good health and CMV-seronegative. CDR3 residues: CASSPVNRDSPYEQYF. The DNA for the CDR3 is TGTGCCAGCAGCCCGGTCAACCGGGACAGTCCCTACGAGCAGTACTTC.